This TCR beta chain emerged from a study of pediatric ulcerative colitis. Trimming shortened V by 4 bases and J by 2 bases, and 14 bases separated the two germline ends. This CDR3 is 15 amino acids long. Germline-derived CDR1 and CDR2 are SGHRS and YFSETQ. This was a survey-level run. Assay: immunoSEQ multiplex PCR; the TCRdb copy retains only in-frame clones and omits some. The sample consists of 10,000 or so clones, 80% to 90% of them appearing once. Findings of the study overall: Substantially fewer templates came from a couple of patients' blood samples. Clonal expansions reduced rectal repertoire diversity in acute severe colitis.

This clone was seen only once. Its antigen is unknown. The rearrangement joins TRBV5-1 to TRBJ2-3; a possible D gene is TRBD1 (6 bases). The sequence was collected from a girl between 10 and 17 years old with moderate ulcerative colitis. What was sequenced was blood. CDR3 residues: CASSPGDTYTDTQYF. CDR3 DNA: TGCGCCAGCAGCCCAGGGGACACATACACAGATACGCAGTATTTT.